This TCR beta chain comes out of a study of shared clonotypes between healthy human individuals. Study background: Donors had three CD4 naive, three CD4 memory, two CD8 naive and one CD8 memory plate apiece.

To note about this clone: Its specificity is unknown.

Sequencing was at deep level. About 200 ng DNA, tens of thousands of T cell genomes, went into each sorted-subset replicate PCR. Assay used: immunoSEQ multiplex PCR; TCRdb lists only in-frame clones, some missing. This repertoire shows 2 million to 2.5 million clones, over 85% found once; its top ten account for roughly 1%. As defined, naive CD8 cells were CD45RO-negative and positively selected for CCR7, with terminally differentiated effector memory CD45RA+ cells excluded. Trimming cost V 1 base and J 2 bases; bases outside gene matches: 21. This CDR3 spans 21 amino acids. From germline, CDR1 is SGHRS and CDR2 YFSETQ. Broader study findings: With four donors compared, around 5% of naive CD4 clonotypes were shared.

The sample was naive CD8+ T cells sorted from blood. This chain uses TRBV5-1 with TRBJ2-7, with TRBD2 identical over 10 bases. The source is a man between 18 and 35 years old in good health. The CDR3 sequence: CASSLLAGTGLAAFPAYEQYF. The CDR3, as DNA: TGCGCCAGCAGCTTGCTGGCAGGGACAGGACTAGCGGCCTTCCCCGCCTACGAGCAGTACTTC.